The entry below gives a single T cell receptor (beta chain) sequence along with its context. Its antigen is not known. These data belong to a study of T cell responses to AZD1222 COVID-19 vaccine. Study-level findings and limits: Spike-specific TCR breadth and depth both grew after two AZD1222 doses.

Germline CDR1 is MGHDK and CDR2 is SYGVNS. The CDR3 is 14 residues long. V gave up 2 bases and J gave up 3 bases, with 10 bases separating them. The method was immunoSEQ multiplex PCR; TCRdb's version includes in-frame clones alone and lacks a portion of them. This sample has about 150,000 clones, with 80% to 95% found just once. The chain is built from TRBV25-1 and TRBJ1-1, with unresolved D. The sample was peripheral blood, taken 28 days after the second AZD1222 dose. The receptor comes from an adult who received the AZD1222 COVID-19 vaccine. The CDR3 spells CASSESLGDTEAFF. The DNA for the CDR3 is TGTGCCAGCAGTGAAAGCTTGGGTGACACTGAAGCTTTCTTT.